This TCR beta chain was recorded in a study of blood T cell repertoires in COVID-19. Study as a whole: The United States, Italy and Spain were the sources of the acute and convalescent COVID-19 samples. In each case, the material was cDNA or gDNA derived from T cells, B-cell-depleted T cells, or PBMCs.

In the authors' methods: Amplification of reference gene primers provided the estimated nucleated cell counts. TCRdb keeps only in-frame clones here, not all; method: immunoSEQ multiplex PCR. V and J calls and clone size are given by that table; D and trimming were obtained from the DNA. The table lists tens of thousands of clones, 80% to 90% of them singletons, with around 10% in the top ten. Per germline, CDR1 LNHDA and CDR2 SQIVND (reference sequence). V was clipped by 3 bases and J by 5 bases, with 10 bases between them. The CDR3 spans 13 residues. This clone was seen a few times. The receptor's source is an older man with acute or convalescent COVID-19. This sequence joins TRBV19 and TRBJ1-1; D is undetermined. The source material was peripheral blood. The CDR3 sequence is CASSIRESTEAFF. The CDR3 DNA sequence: TGTGCCAGTAGTATCCGGGAGTCAACTGAAGCTTTCTTT.